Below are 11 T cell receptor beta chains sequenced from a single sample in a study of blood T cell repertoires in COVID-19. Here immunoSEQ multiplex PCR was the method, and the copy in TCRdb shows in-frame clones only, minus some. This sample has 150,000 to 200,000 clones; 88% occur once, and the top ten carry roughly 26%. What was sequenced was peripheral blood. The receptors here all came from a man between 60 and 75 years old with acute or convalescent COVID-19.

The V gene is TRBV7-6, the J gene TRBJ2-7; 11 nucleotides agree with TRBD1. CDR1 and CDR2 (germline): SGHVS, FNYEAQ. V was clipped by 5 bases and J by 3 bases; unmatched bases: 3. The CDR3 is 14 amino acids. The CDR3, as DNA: TGTGCCAGCAGCCCCGGGACAGGGGGCTACGAGCAGTACTTC. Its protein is CASSPGTGGYEQYF.

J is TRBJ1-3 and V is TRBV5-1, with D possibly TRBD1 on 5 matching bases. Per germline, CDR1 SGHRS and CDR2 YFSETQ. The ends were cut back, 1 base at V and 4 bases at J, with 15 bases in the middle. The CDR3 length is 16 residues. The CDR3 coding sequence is TGCGCCAGCAGCTTGATTCCTCAGGGAACAGGAAACACCATATATTTT. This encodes CASSLIPQGTGNTIYF.

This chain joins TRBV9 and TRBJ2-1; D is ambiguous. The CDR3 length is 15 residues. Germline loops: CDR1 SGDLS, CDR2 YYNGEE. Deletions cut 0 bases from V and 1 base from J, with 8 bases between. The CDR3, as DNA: TGTGCCAGCAGCGTAGGGGCCATGTCCTACAATGAGCAGTTCTTC. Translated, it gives CASSVGAMSYNEQFF. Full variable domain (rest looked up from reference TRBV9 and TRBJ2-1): DSGVTQTPKHLITATGQRVTLRCSPRSGDLSVYWYQQSLDQGLQFLIQYYNGEERAKGNILERFSAQQFPDLHSELNLSSLELGDSALYFCASSVGAMSYNEQFFGPGTRLTVL.

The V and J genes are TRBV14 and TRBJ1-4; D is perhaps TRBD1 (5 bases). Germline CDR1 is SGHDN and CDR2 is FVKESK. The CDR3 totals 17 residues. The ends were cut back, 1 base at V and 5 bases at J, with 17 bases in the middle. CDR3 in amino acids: CASSQGQGPGRNEKLFF. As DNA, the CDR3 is TGTGCCAGCAGCCAAGGGCAGGGCCCCGGTAGGAATGAAAAACTGTTTTTT.

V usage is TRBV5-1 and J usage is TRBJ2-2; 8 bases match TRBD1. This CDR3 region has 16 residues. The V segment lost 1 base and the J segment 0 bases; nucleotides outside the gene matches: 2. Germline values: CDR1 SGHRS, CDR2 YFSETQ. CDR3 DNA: TGCGCCAGCAGCTTGCCAGGGGGCTCGAACACCGGGGAGCTGTTTTTT. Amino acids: CASSLPGGSNTGELFF.

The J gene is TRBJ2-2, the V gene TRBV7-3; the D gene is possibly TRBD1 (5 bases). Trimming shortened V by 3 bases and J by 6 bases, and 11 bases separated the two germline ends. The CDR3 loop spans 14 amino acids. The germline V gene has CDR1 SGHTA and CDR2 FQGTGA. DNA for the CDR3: TGTGCCAGCAGCTTCCAGGGATGGGCCGGGGAGCTGTTTTTT. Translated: CASSFQGWAGELFF.

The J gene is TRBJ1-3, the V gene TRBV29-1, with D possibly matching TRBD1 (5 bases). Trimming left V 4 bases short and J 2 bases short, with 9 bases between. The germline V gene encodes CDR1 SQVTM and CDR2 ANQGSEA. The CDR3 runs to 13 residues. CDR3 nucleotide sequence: TGCAGCGTTGGCCAGGGAACTGGAAACACCATATATTTT. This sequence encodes CSVGQGTGNTIYF.

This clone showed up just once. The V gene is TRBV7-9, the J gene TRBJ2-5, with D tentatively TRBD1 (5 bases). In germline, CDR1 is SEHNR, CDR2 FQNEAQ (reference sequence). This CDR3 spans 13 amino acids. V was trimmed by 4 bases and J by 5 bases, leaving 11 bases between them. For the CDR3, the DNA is TGTGCCAGCAGCTCCAGGGTCGGGGAGACCCAGTACTTC. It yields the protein CASSSRVGETQYF.

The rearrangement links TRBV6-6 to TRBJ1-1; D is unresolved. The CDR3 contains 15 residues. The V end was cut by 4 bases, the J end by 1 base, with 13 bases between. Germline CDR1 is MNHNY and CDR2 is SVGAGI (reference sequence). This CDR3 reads CASSSSGGRNTEAFF. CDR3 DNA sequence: TGTGCCAGCAGTTCCTCGGGCGGGAGGAACACTGAAGCTTTCTTT.

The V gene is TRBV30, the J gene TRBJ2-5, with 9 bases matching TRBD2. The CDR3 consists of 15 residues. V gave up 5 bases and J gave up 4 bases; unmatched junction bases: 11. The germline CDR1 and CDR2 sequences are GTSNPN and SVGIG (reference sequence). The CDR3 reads CAWGSIAGVRETQYF. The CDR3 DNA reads TGTGCCTGGGGGTCAATAGCGGGAGTTAGAGAGACCCAGTACTTC.

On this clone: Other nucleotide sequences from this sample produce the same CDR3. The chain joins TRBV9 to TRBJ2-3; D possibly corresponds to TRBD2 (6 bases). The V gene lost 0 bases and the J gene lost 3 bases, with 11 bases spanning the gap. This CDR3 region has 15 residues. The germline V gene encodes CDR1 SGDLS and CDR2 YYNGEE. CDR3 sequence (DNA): TGTGCCAGCAGCGTAGCTGCGGGATCGACAGATACGCAGTATTTT. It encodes CASSVAAGSTDTQYF.